The text below deals with one T cell receptor (beta chain). Per germline, CDR1 SGDLS and CDR2 YYNGEE. The CDR3 is 13 amino acids. V was pared by 1 base and J by 12 bases, with 14 bases between. The data originate from a study of PD-L1 blockade in urothelial cancer. The repertoire was sequenced with immunoSEQ multiplex PCR; TCRdb's copy has only in-frame clones and lacks some. The repertoire has 30,000 to 40,000 clones, 85% of them found once; the top ten carry about 16%. Sample time point: pretreatment peripheral blood. The material sequenced was PBMCs, taken around atezolizumab (anti-PD-L1) treatment. The chain links TRBV9 to TRBJ2-1, with D possibly matching TRBD2 (6 bases). The TCR originated in a man older than 75 with urothelial cancer. The CDR3, as DNA: TGTGCCAGCAGCGTAACGGGAGCCCTCCCGCAGTTCTTC. Its translation: CASSVTGALPQFF.